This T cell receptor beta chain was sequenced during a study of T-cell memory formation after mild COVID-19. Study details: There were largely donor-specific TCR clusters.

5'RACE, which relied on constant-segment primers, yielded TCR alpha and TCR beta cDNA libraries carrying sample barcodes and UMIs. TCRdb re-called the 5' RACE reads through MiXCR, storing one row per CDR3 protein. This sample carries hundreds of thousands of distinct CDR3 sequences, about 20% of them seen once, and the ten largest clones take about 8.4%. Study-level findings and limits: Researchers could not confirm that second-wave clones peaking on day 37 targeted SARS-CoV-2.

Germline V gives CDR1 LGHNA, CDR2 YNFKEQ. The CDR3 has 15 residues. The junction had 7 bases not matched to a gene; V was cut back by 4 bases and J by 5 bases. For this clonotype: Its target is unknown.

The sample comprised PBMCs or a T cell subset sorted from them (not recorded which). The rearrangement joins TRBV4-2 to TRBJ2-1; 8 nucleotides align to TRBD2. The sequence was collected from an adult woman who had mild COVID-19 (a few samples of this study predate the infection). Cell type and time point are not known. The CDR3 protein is CASSPETSVDNEQFF. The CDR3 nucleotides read TGTGCCAGCAGCCCTGAGACTAGCGTGGACAATGAGCAGTTCTTC.